This T cell receptor (beta chain) was retrieved from a study of T cell responses to AZD1222 COVID-19 vaccine. CDR3 size: 12 residues. A few counts support this clone. Assay: immunoSEQ multiplex PCR; the TCRdb copy retains only in-frame clones and omits some. The sample yields 100,000 to 150,000 clones, 90% seen once. This TCR derives from an adult in good health. The chain employs TRBV12-2 and TRBJ2-7. TRBV12-2 is flagged as a pseudogene. The sample consisted of peripheral blood, taken on day 0 of MenACWY control vaccination. The CDR3 nucleotides read TGTGCAAGTCGCAGACCCTTCTACGAGCAGTACGTC. It is translated as CASRRPFYEQYV.